The 20 T cell receptor beta chains listed next were all sequenced from one sample in a study of a mutant IDH1 vaccine in newly diagnosed glioma. Their specific antigens are unknown. Only in-frame clones appear in the TCRdb table, and some are missing; sequencing was by immunoSEQ multiplex PCR. The table records tens of thousands of clones, more than 80% of them present only once. Specified time point: week 5, during vaccination. With topical imiquimod, each dose of the vaccine consisted of 300 ug of mutant IDH1 20-mer peptide. The source material was PBMCs, sampled from a glioma patient whose treatment included an IDH1 peptide vaccine. Source of these receptors: a young man with glioma.

The J gene is TRBJ2-1, the V gene TRBV5-4, with D perhaps TRBD2 (5 bases). Trimming took 4 bases from V and 6 from J, leaving 11 bases between them. The CDR3 totals 13 residues. The germline V gene encodes CDR1 SGHNT and CDR2 YYREEE (reference sequence). CDR3 loop: CASSPARGNEQFF. CDR3 nucleotide sequence: TGTGCCAGCAGCCCGGCCCGGGGCAATGAGCAGTTCTTC.

V is TRBV6-1 and J is TRBJ1-4; TRBD1 might be the D (5 bases). Germline V gene lookup returns CDR1 MNHNS and CDR2 SASEGT. The CDR3 sequence is 14 residues long. Between the trimmed V and J ends, which lost 3 bases and 4 bases, there was a span of 9 bases. CDR3 in amino acids: CASSDRGGNEKLFF. The CDR3 DNA follows: TGTGCCAGCAGTGATCGGGGGGGTAATGAAAAACTGTTTTTT.

The CDR3 is CASSKGLNNEQFF. As DNA, the CDR3 is TGTGCCAGTAGTAAAGGGTTAAACAATGAGCAGTTCTTC. This chain uses TRBV19 with TRBJ2-1; D not resolved. From germline, CDR1 is LNHDA and CDR2 SQIVND (reference sequence). V was shortened by 4 bases and J by 5 bases, with 9 bases between the two germline ends. This CDR3 is built from 13 residues.

This sequence joins TRBV11-2 and TRBJ1-3; D not resolved. Germline CDR1 reads SGHAT; CDR2 reads FQNNGV. This CDR3 comprises 15 residues. Trimming took off 3 bases at V and 0 bases at J, with 9 bases between the two ends. CDR3 residues: CASSFITGSGNTIYF. Written as DNA, the CDR3 is TGTGCCAGCAGCTTCATTACCGGCTCTGGAAACACCATATATTTT.

About this clone: An end of the junction differs from the germline gene, which may be a read error. The chain recombines TRBV29-1 with TRBJ1-1; 12 positions match TRBD1. CDR3 length: 16 amino acids. The germline V gene encodes CDR1 SQVTM and CDR2 ANQGSEA. The CDR3: CSVPRDRGLVKTEAFF. CDR3 DNA sequence: TGCAGCGTCCCGAGGGACAGGGGGCTTGTGAAAACTGAAGCTTTCTTT.

The V call is TRBV29-1, the J call TRBJ1-1; D ambiguous. The CDR3 is 11 residues long. The V and J ends lost 2 bases and 3 bases respectively, with 4 bases between them. Germline lookup yields CDR1 SQVTM and CDR2 ANQGSEA. The CDR3 loop reads CSVELDTEAFF. The DNA for the CDR3 is TGCAGCGTTGAATTGGACACTGAAGCTTTCTTT.

DNA of the CDR3: TGTGCCTGGAGTGTAGTCAGTAACTATGGCTACACCTTC. This translates into CAWSVVSNYGYTF. The rearrangement joins TRBV30 to TRBJ1-2; D unclear. Deletions cut 0 bases from V and 1 base from J, with 6 bases between. In germline, CDR1 is GTSNPN, CDR2 SVGIG (reference sequence). The CDR3 has 13 amino acids.

The table lists this clone with a few counts. The chain employs TRBV7-3 and TRBJ1-3; D gene ambiguous. Germline lookup yields CDR1 SGHTA and CDR2 FQGTGA. CDR3 length equals 13 residues. Trimming stripped 3 bases from V and 2 bases from J, with 5 bases between. This chain's CDR3 is CASSLDAGNTIYF. In nucleotides, the CDR3 is TGTGCCAGCAGCTTGGACGCTGGAAACACCATATATTTT.

The rearrangement uses TRBV6-5 and TRBJ1-5; 8 bases line up with TRBD1. The CDR3 is 15 residues long. Germline CDR1 MNHEY, CDR2 SVGAGI. The V gene end was trimmed by 6 bases and the J gene end by 7 bases; junction bases not matched to a gene: 11. CDR3 sequence: CASRPGQGGWQPQHF. DNA of the CDR3: TGTGCCAGCAGACCCGGACAGGGTGGATGGCAGCCCCAGCATTTT.

CDR3 DNA: TGTGCCAGCAGCTTTTGGGTAGGGAGAGATGAAGCTTTCTTT. Its translation: CASSFWVGRDEAFF. V and J are TRBV5-6 and TRBJ1-1; the D is unclear. V lost 2 bases to trimming and J lost 7 bases, with 15 bases between them. The germline V gene encodes CDR1 SGHDT and CDR2 YYEEEE. This CDR3 spans 14 amino acids.

The V and J genes are TRBV5-6 and TRBJ2-7, with D perhaps matching TRBD2 (5 bases). V shed 3 bases and J shed 9 bases, with 25 bases lying between them. CDR1 and CDR2 (germline): SGHDT, YYEEEE. There are 16 residues in the CDR3. The chain's CDR3 is CASSYAGAGEGLGQYF. CDR3 coding DNA: TGTGCCAGCAGCTATGCGGGCGCAGGCGAGGGCTTGGGGCAGTACTTC.

The J gene is TRBJ2-5, the V gene TRBV5-1, with D unclear. Trimming stripped 2 bases from V and 5 bases from J, with 7 bases between. The length of the CDR3 is 12 residues. The V gene's germline CDR1 is SGHRS and CDR2 YFSETQ. CDR3: CASSFYGETQYF. Written as DNA, the CDR3 is TGCGCCAGCAGCTTTTACGGGGAGACCCAGTACTTC.

The chain combines TRBV29-1 with TRBJ2-1, with 8 bases identical to TRBD2. The CDR3 covers 14 residues. V gave up 5 bases and J gave up 3 bases; unmatched junction bases: 6. Looked up from germline, CDR1 is SQVTM and CDR2 is ANQGSEA. The CDR3 protein is CSVPGLARYNEQFF. The CDR3 DNA sequence: TGCAGCGTTCCCGGACTAGCCCGCTACAATGAGCAGTTCTTC.

This clone ranks as large (0.1 to 1%). The J gene is TRBJ2-7, the V gene TRBV10-3, with D possibly called TRBD1 or TRBD2 (5 bases each). Germline CDR1 reads ENHRY; CDR2 reads SYGVKD. The CDR3 length is 12 residues. Trimming removed 4 bases from V and 7 bases from J, with 11 bases in between. CDR3 DNA sequence: TGTGCCATCAGTGGGCCTTGGGGGGAGCAGTACTTC. Its protein product is CAISGPWGEQYF.

The chain employs TRBV6-6 and TRBJ1-5; D gene ambiguous. The ends were cut back, 2 bases at V and 0 bases at J, with 8 bases in the middle. This CDR3 is built from 15 residues. Germline V gene lookup returns CDR1 MNHNY and CDR2 SVGAGI (reference sequence). The CDR3 coding sequence is TGTGCCAGCAGTTACAAGGAATATAGCAATCAGCCCCAGCATTTT. Residues: CASSYKEYSNQPQHF.

The chain uses TRBV5-4 and TRBJ1-2; D gene uncertain. V shed 0 bases and J shed 0 bases, with 9 bases lying between them. Germline CDR1 SGHNT, CDR2 YYREEE (reference sequence). This CDR3 is built from 15 residues. The CDR3: CASSLATAANYGYTF. The CDR3 DNA reads TGTGCCAGCAGCTTGGCCACAGCTGCTAACTATGGCTACACCTTC.

The genes are TRBV29-1 and TRBJ1-1; weak D call: TRBD1 (5 bases). Germline loops: CDR1 SQVTM, CDR2 ANQGSEA. V was shortened by 7 bases and J by 6 bases, with 21 bases between the two germline ends. The CDR3 extends over 14 amino acids. The CDR3 bases are TGCAGCGCCACCCCCGCGGAGGCAGGGCCTGAAGCTTTCTTT. This sequence encodes CSATPAEAGPEAFF.

The rearrangement uses TRBV6-7 and TRBJ1-1; TRBD1 might be the D (5 bases). TRBV6-7 is sorted into the ORF group, with uncertain function. The CDR3 loop spans 16 amino acids. The V gene lost 1 base and the J gene lost 4 bases, with 16 bases spanning the gap. CDR3 loop: CASSYWLAGEGTEAFF. The CDR3 DNA reads TGTGCCAGCAGTTACTGGCTGGCGGGGGAAGGCACTGAAGCTTTCTTT.

This clone qualifies as medium-sized. V and J are TRBV5-1 and TRBJ2-2, with 12 bases matching TRBD2. From germline, CDR1 is SGHRS and CDR2 YFSETQ. The trim removed 1 base at V and 4 bases at J, leaving 2 bases unmatched. This CDR3 region has 16 residues. This CDR3 is CASSLTSGRITGELFF. CDR3 sequence (DNA): TGCGCCAGCAGCTTGACTAGCGGGAGGATCACCGGGGAGCTGTTTTTT.

The chain combines TRBV6-5 with TRBJ1-4, with 9 bases that match TRBD1. CDR1 MNHEY and CDR2 SVGAGI come from the germline V gene. CDR3 length: 15 residues. V shed 6 bases, J shed 5 bases, and the junction held 7 bases outside the gene matches. CDR3 sequence: CASRGQGGTNEKLFF. The CDR3 region has the DNA TGTGCCAGCAGGGGACAGGGTGGAACGAATGAAAAACTGTTTTTT.